The source of this T cell receptor beta chain is a study of blood T cells in healthy people across ages. Using a J-beta primer mix together with a sample-barcoded 5' primer, a second PCR was run for roughly 6 to 12 cycles. TCRdb processed the 5' RACE reads anew with MiXCR; each CDR3 protein has one entry. The table records under 2,000,000 distinct CDR3 sequences, around half of them present only once. For this clonotype: The antigen remains undetermined.

Points from the study as a whole: There were more naive CD4+ cells and higher diversity in long-lived donors than in aged donors. Investigators treated diversity estimates from one million T cells as underestimates.

This clonotype was obtained from a woman aged 40 to 50 in good health. Material for sequencing was blood.

The CDR3 DNA reads as TGTGCCAGCAGCCCTCAGACAGGGTCGTCCTACAATGAGCAGTTCTTC. This encodes CASSPQTGSSYNEQFF. The chain links TRBV11-2 to TRBJ2-1; 7 bases fit TRBD1. V was clipped by 5 bases and J by 1 base; unmatched bases: 8. The CDR3 spans 16 residues. The germline CDR1 and CDR2 sequences are SGHAT and FQNNGV.